The present T cell receptor beta chain was sequenced within a study of cytomegalovirus exposure and HLA in healthy donors. Whole-study findings and limits: Specific recognition of CMV antigens was confirmed in vitro for three chains (all CMV-associated).

A note on this clone: The antigen remains unidentified.

Data came from immunoSEQ multiplex PCR; TCRdb stores just in-frame clones and leaves some out. The sample lists tens of thousands of clones, about 95% occurring once. V lost 7 bases and J lost 3; bases outside the gene matches: 11. Germline lookup yields CDR1 SGHRS and CDR2 YFSETQ. This CDR3 is 15 amino acids long. The origin of this receptor is a man younger than 35 in good health and CMV-seropositive. J is TRBJ2-3 and V is TRBV5-1; 7 positions match TRBD2. The sequencing sample was made of PBMCs. The CDR3 reads CASCGEGPGTDTQYF. The CDR3 DNA is TGCGCCAGCTGCGGGGAGGGCCCTGGGACAGATACGCAGTATTTT.